This T cell receptor beta chain was documented in a study of blood T cell repertoires in COVID-19. In the study overall: Donors in the United States, Italy and Spain gave samples during acute or convalescent COVID-19. Sample material is recorded as cDNA or gDNA derived from T cells, B-cell-depleted T cells, or PBMCs.

The CDR3 extends over 14 amino acids. Trimming took 3 bases from V and 2 from J, leaving 11 bases between them. Germline V gene sequence: CDR1 SGHAT, CDR2 FQNNGV. Original processing methods: Estimated nucleated cell counts came from reference gene primer amplification. The protocol was immunoSEQ multiplex PCR, while the TCRdb copy is restricted to in-frame clones and leaves out a portion. V and J calls and clone size are as listed in that table; D and trimming were resolved from the DNA. The sample carries about 120,000 clones, roughly 88% recorded once. The clonotype comes from a woman between 65 and 79 years old with acute or convalescent COVID-19. The sequenced sample was peripheral blood. The V gene is TRBV11-2, the J gene TRBJ2-7; D perhaps matches TRBD1 (5 bases). CDR3 coding DNA: TGTGCCAGCAGCTTTGGGGCAGAACCCTACGAGCAGTACTTC. It codes for CASSFGAEPYEQYF.